The rows below give T cell receptor beta chains drawn from one sample of a study of beta chain features in type 1 diabetes. Libraries were prepared by immunoSEQ multiplex PCR; TCRdb keeps only in-frame clonotypes and omits some of them. The data contain under 300,000 clones, roughly 30% of them seen just once; the ten biggest clones take up approximately 4%. Source material: central memory CD4+ T cells from blood. These receptors were collected from a man younger than 45 in good health. Each CDR3 is given with its conserved first and last residue. A D gene is named only where the DNA matches it firmly. Some rows have no size entry. The others give once, few or many, or a class for an expanded clone.

TRBV7-2	-	TRBJ2-7	TRBD2	TGTGCCAGCAGCCTCGGACTAGCGGGAGTCGAGCAGTACTTC	CASSLGLAGVEQYF
TRBV27	few	TRBJ2-1	-	TGTGCCAGCAGTTTAAGCGGCAATGAGCAGTTCTTC	CASSLSGNEQFF
TRBV30	few	TRBJ2-7	-	TGTGCCTGGAGTCGTGGTCGCTCCTACGAGCAGTACTTC	CAWSRGRSYEQYF
TRBV10-2	-	TRBJ2-2	-	TGCGCCAGCAGTGACTTACTAGGAATGAACACCGGGGAGCTGTTTTTT	CASSDLLGMNTGELFF
TRBV10-3	few	TRBJ2-2	-	TGTGCCATCAGTGAGTCAGACAGAACCACCGGGGAGCTGTTTTTT	CAISESDRTTGELFF
TRBV5-4	few	TRBJ1-5	-	TGCGCCAGCAGCCAAGATCAGAATAGCAATCAGCCCCAGCATTTT	CASSQDQNSNQPQHF
TRBV27	-	TRBJ2-5	-	TGTGCCAGCAGTTTTTACAGAACACAAGAGACCCAGTACTTC	CASSFYRTQETQYF
TRBV6-1	-	TRBJ2-4	-	TGTGCCAGCAGTGAACTTTGGAGTATAGCCAAAAACATTCAGTACTTC	CASSELWSIAKNIQYF
TRBV7-2	-	TRBJ2-1	TRBD2	TGTGCCAGCAACGCGCTAGCGGGAGGCATTAATGAGCAGTTCTTC	CASNALAGGINEQFF
TRBV5-6	-	TRBJ2-1	TRBD2	TGTGCCAGCAGCAAGGGACGGAGCGGGGATGAGCAGTTCTTC	CASSKGRSGDEQFF
TRBV6-1	-	TRBJ1-4	-	TGTGCCAGCACCCTCTGGGGACAAGTTAATGAGAAACTGTTTTTT	CASTLWGQVNEKLFF